A selection of T cell receptor beta chains follows, all from one sample in a study of technical replicates of blood from several donors. This table comes from immunoSEQ multiplex PCR, and its TCRdb copy is limited to in-frame clones, with some not included. The table records about 89,000 clones, about 94% of them present only once. Material for sequencing was T cells isolated from PBMCs. The receptors were gathered from a human donor in good health. Each CDR3 is given with its conserved first and last residue. D genes are given only for firm matches. The size of a clone is reported for some rows only, either as once, few or many, or as a class for expanded clones.

clone_size d_call j_call v_call cdr3_aa cdr3_nt
. . TRBJ2-7 TRBV15 CATSDSLSSYEQYF TGTGCCACCAGCGACAGTCTAAGCTCCTACGAGCAGTACTTC
. . TRBJ2-5 TRBV6-5 CASSHTETQYF TGTGCCAGCAGTCATACTGAGACCCAGTACTTC
. TRBD2 TRBJ2-1 TRBV6-6 CASSVAGTSYNEQFF TGTGCCAGCAGTGTAGCGGGGACTTCCTACAATGAGCAGTTCTTC
. . TRBJ1-2 TRBV4-1 CASSQDGARNYGYTF TGCGCCAGCAGCCAAGATGGGGCTAGAAACTATGGCTACACCTTC
. . TRBJ1-5 TRBV4-1 CASSQDSGYSNQPQHF TGCGCCAGCAGCCAAGATTCGGGTTATAGCAATCAGCCCCAGCATTTT
. . TRBJ1-6 TRBV28 CASSGPRVGSYNSPLHF TGTGCCAGCAGTGGACCCAGGGTCGGGTCCTATAATTCACCCCTCCACTTT
. . TRBJ1-1 TRBV30 CAWRGQGPIAAFF TGTGCCTGGAGGGGGCAGGGGCCTATTGCTGCTTTCTTT
. TRBD1 TRBJ1-2 TRBV11-2 CASSSQTGDYGYTF TGTGCCAGCAGCTCTCAGACAGGGGACTATGGCTACACCTTC
. . TRBJ2-1 TRBV9 CASSAGGGYGGNEQFF TGTGCCAGCAGCGCCGGTGGAGGGTATGGTGGCAATGAGCAGTTCTTC
. TRBD1 TRBJ1-3 TRBV7-4 CASSRDRGNTIYF TGTGCCAGCAGCCGGGACAGGGGAAACACCATATATTTT
. TRBD1 TRBJ1-2 TRBV12-5 CASGAGQQYNPYGYTF TGTGCTAGTGGCGCGGGACAGCAATACAACCCCTATGGCTACACCTTC
. . TRBJ2-5 TRBV5-4 CASSQGEGRRGHQETQYF TGTGCCAGCAGCCAAGGGGAGGGTCGCAGGGGACACCAAGAGACCCAGTACTTC
. . TRBJ1-1 TRBV2 CASSEVTVNTEAFF TGTGCCAGCAGTGAAGTAACGGTGAACACTGAAGCTTTCTTT
. . TRBJ1-5 TRBV19 CASSPGRSQPQHF TGTGCCAGTAGCCCAGGGCGGAGTCAGCCCCAGCATTTT
. TRBD2 TRBJ2-3 TRBV7-9 CASSYRTSGVWTDTQYF TGTGCCAGCAGCTATCGGACTAGCGGGGTGTGGACAGATACGCAGTATTTT
. TRBD1 TRBJ1-2 TRBV7-9 CASSLLGQVYGYTF TGTGCCAGCAGCTTATTAGGACAGGTCTATGGCTACACCTTC
. TRBD1 TRBJ1-2 TRBV14 CASSQGDRGPGYTF TGTGCCAGCAGCCAAGGGGACAGGGGGCCTGGCTACACCTTC
. . TRBJ2-5 TRBV29-1 CSVEHEGSQYF TGCAGCGTTGAACACGAGGGTTCCCAGTACTTC
. . TRBJ2-1 TRBV9 CASSLQGSEQFF TGTGCCAGCAGCTTACAGGGAAGTGAGCAGTTCTTC
once . TRBJ2-7 TRBV18 CASSPGSDYSYEQYF TGTGCCAGCTCACCTGGGTCAGACTACTCCTACGAGCAGTACTTC
. . TRBJ2-5 TRBV4-1 CASSQVQGTQYF TGCGCCAGCAGCCAAGTACAGGGGACCCAGTACTTC
. . TRBJ2-5 TRBV7-2 CASSLWSQGGSQYF TGTGCCAGCAGCTTATGGAGCCAGGGTGGTTCCCAGTACTTC
. . TRBJ1-5 TRBV10-3 CAISEIVGNQPQHF TGTGCCATCAGTGAGATTGTCGGTAATCAGCCCCAGCATTTT
. . TRBJ1-1 TRBV4-1 CASSQTVLGQVNTEAFF TGCGCCAGCAGCCAAACCGTCCTGGGACAAGTGAACACTGAAGCTTTCTTT
. . TRBJ1-1 TRBV19 CASSTGVTEAFF TGTGCCAGTAGTACAGGGGTCACTGAAGCTTTCTTT
. . TRBJ2-7 TRBV5-1 CASSQQTGDPHEQYF TGCGCCAGCAGCCAACAGACGGGAGACCCCCACGAGCAGTACTTC
. . TRBJ2-2 TRBV2 CASSDSPRGELFF TGTGCCAGCAGTGACAGCCCTAGAGGGGAGCTGTTTTTT
. . TRBJ2-2 TRBV7-8 CASSLPGQNTGELFF TGTGCCAGCAGCTTACCAGGGCAGAACACCGGGGAGCTGTTTTTT
. . TRBJ2-2 TRBV9 CASRTRDYTGELFF TGTGCCAGCAGAACCCGGGACTACACCGGGGAGCTGTTTTTT
. . TRBJ2-1 TRBV25-1 CASSDRSRRDNEQFF TGTGCCAGCAGTGATAGGAGCAGGCGGGATAATGAGCAGTTCTTC
many . TRBJ1-5 TRBV10-2 CASTKGGYSNQPQHF TGCGCCAGCACCAAGGGAGGGTATAGCAATCAGCCCCAGCATTTT
. . TRBJ2-2 TRBV5-1 CASSLAAGSAGELFF TGCGCCAGCAGCTTGGCCGCGGGGAGCGCCGGGGAGCTGTTTTTT
. . TRBJ2-7 TRBV27 CASSPGLMREQYF TGTGCCAGCAGCCCGGGACTGATGAGGGAGCAGTACTTC
. . TRBJ2-2 TRBV7-3 CASSLWGESGELFF TGTGCCAGCAGCTTATGGGGGGAATCCGGGGAGCTGTTTTTT
. TRBD2 TRBJ2-3 TRBV6-5 CASRKTSGATDTQYF TGTGCCAGCAGGAAAACTAGCGGGGCCACAGATACGCAGTATTTT
. . TRBJ2-2 TRBV2 CATPSGSANTGELFF TGTGCCACCCCGAGCGGCAGCGCGAACACCGGGGAGCTGTTTTTT
once TRBD1 TRBJ2-2 TRBV11-2 CASSPLQGRTGELFF TGTGCCAGCAGCCCCCTACAGGGGAGAACCGGGGAGCTGTTTTTT
. TRBD2 TRBJ2-7 TRBV5-4 CASSGSSGASYEQYF TGTGCCAGCAGCGGTTCTAGCGGGGCCTCCTACGAGCAGTACTTC
. . TRBJ1-5 TRBV28 CASSHLYRDNQPQHF TGTGCCAGCAGCCACCTATACAGGGACAATCAGCCCCAGCATTTT
. TRBD2 TRBJ2-1 TRBV7-2 CASSLQLADEQFF TGTGCCAGCAGCTTACAACTAGCGGATGAGCAGTTCTTC
. TRBD1 TRBJ1-1 TRBV7-9 CASSSQMTGGTSVAEAFF TGTGCCAGCAGCTCTCAAATGACAGGGGGCACGTCGGTCGCTGAAGCTTTCTTT
. TRBD1 TRBJ1-3 TRBV25-1 CASSEPRTGVGNTIYF TGTGCCAGCAGTGAACCTCGGACAGGGGTTGGAAACACCATATATTTT
. . TRBJ2-7 TRBV5-4 CASSPRTGHSYEQYF TGTGCCAGCAGCCCCCGCACGGGACACTCCTACGAGCAGTACTTC
. . TRBJ2-5 TRBV4-1 CASSQDPPGQSKETQYF TGCGCCAGCAGCCAAGATCCCCCCGGACAGAGTAAAGAGACCCAGTACTTC
. TRBD1 TRBJ2-7 TRBV7-8 CASRGTGGAGEQYF TGTGCCTCCCGGGGGACAGGTGGGGCTGGCGAGCAGTACTTC
. TRBD2 TRBJ2-1 TRBV19 CASRWGGSYNEQFF TGTGCCAGTAGGTGGGGGGGATCCTACAATGAGCAGTTCTTC
once . TRBJ2-5 TRBV15 CATSRAPGQGLGETQYF TGTGCCACCAGCAGAGCCCCTGGGCAGGGGTTGGGGGAGACCCAGTACTTC
. TRBD1 TRBJ1-4 TRBV5-6 CASSLTGGGEKLFF TGTGCCAGCAGCTTGACAGGGGGCGGTGAAAAACTGTTTTTT
. . TRBJ1-3 TRBV5-1 CASSPNWLAGNTIYF TGCGCCAGCAGCCCCAACTGGTTAGCTGGAAACACCATATATTTT
. . TRBJ1-3 TRBV19 CASSSQDYHPNTIYF TGTGCCAGTAGTTCCCAGGACTATCACCCGAACACCATATATTTT
once TRBD2 TRBJ2-5 TRBV30 CAWNQLSGVAETQYF TGTGCCTGGAATCAACTTAGCGGGGTGGCGGAGACCCAGTACTTC
. TRBD2 TRBJ2-5 TRBV7-6 CASSPATSGIRETQYF TGTGCCAGCAGCCCAGCGACTAGCGGGATAAGGGAGACCCAGTACTTC